The 7 T cell receptor beta chains below all came from one sample that was sequenced in a study of cytomegalovirus exposure and HLA in healthy donors. Amplification used 60 Vbeta primers and 13 Jbeta primers. TCRdb keeps only in-frame clones here, not all; method: immunoSEQ multiplex PCR. The repertoire holds more than 95,000 clones, with 81% as singletons. The source material was PBMCs. These receptors were taken from a woman in her twenties or thirties in good health and CMV-seronegative.

J is TRBJ1-4 and V is TRBV27; D uncertain. Germline V lookup: CDR1 MNHEY, CDR2 SMNVEV (reference sequence). CDR3 length: 14 residues. V was trimmed by 7 bases and J by 8 bases, leaving 17 bases between them. The CDR3: CASTSPGREEKLFF. The CDR3 nucleotides read TGTGCCAGCACCAGCCCTGGGAGAGAGGAAAAACTGTTTTTT.

V usage is TRBV2 and J usage is TRBJ2-3; D not resolved. V lost 7 bases, J lost 0 bases, and 14 bases lay in between. The CDR3 is 15 residues long. CDR1 is SNHLY and CDR2 is FYNNEI in the germline V gene. The CDR3 DNA is TGTGCCAGCATTTCGGGTTCCTCTAGCACAGATACGCAGTATTTT. Its protein product is CASISGSSSTDTQYF. Based on the CDR3 plus reference TRBV2 and TRBJ2-3, the full variable domain is EPEVTQTPSHQVTQMGQEVILRCVPISNHLYFYWYRQILGQKVEFLVSFYNNEISEKSEIFDDQFSVERPDGSNFTLKIRSTKLEDSAMYFCASISGSSSTDTQYFGPGTRLTVL.

This clone was observed a few times. At one end the junction does not follow the germline gene, possibly because of a read error. V gene TRBV7-7 combines with J gene TRBJ2-5, with 14 nucleotides matching TRBD2. The CDR3 is 17 residues long. Germline V gives CDR1 SSHAT, CDR2 FNYEAQ (reference sequence). The CDR3, as DNA: TGTGCTAGCAGCCCCGGGACTAGCGGGAGAGGGAGGGAGACCCAGTACTTC. Protein product: CASSPGTSGRGRETQYF.

The genes are TRBV5-6 and TRBJ2-2; D might be TRBD1 (5 bases). Germline CDR1 SGHDT, CDR2 YYEEEE. The CDR3 runs to 16 residues. V lost 4 bases and J lost 3, with 16 bases in between. CDR3 DNA: TGTGCCAGCAGCCCGGGCCTCACACAGGACACCGGGGAGCTGTTTTTT. Translating gives CASSPGLTQDTGELFF.

This chain connects TRBV28 to TRBJ2-7, with D possibly matching TRBD1 (5 bases). Germline-derived CDR1 and CDR2 are MDHEN and SYDVKM. This CDR3 spans 14 amino acids. Deletions cut 2 bases from V and 6 bases from J, with 14 bases between. The CDR3 here is CASSLTGLRGEQYF. Here the CDR3 DNA reads TGTGCCAGCAGTTTAACAGGTCTAAGAGGCGAGCAGTACTTC.

The chain employs TRBV27 and TRBJ2-7; maybe TRBD1 (6 bases). CDR1 is MNHEY, CDR2 SMNVEV, per germline (reference sequence). This CDR3 is built from 14 residues. The V gene lost 6 bases and the J gene lost 2 bases, with 14 bases spanning the gap. This CDR3 reads CASRGAGLPYEQYF. In nucleotides, the CDR3 is TGTGCCAGCAGGGGGGCAGGCCTGCCCTACGAGCAGTACTTC.

This chain uses TRBV28 with TRBJ2-2; D is unclear. Per germline, CDR1 MDHEN and CDR2 SYDVKM. The CDR3 has 14 residues. Trimming removed 4 bases at V and 4 bases at J, with 10 bases between. Here the CDR3 reads CASSSGSSTGELFF. In DNA, the CDR3 is TGTGCCAGCAGTTCAGGCAGCAGCACCGGGGAGCTGTTTTTT. Combining the CDR3 with reference TRBV28 and TRBJ2-2 gives the whole variable domain DVKVTQSSRYLVKRTGEKVFLECVQDMDHENMFWYRQDPGLGLRLIYFSYDVKMKEKGDIPEGYSVSREKKERFSLILESASTNQTSMYLCASSSGSSTGELFFGEGSRLTVL.